This record looks at one T cell receptor (beta chain) sequence and its context. The study drew participants aged about 18 to 89 years from under 30 US areas. The data derive from a study of blood T cell repertoires in COVID-19. Study context: The samples span acute and convalescent COVID-19 from the United States, Italy and Spain.

Clones were read by immunoSEQ multiplex PCR, and TCRdb kept only the in-frame ones, dropping some. The sample shows approximately 250,000 clones, 85% to 90% of them seen only once. V lost 3 bases to trimming and J lost 9 bases; unmatched junction nucleotides: 7. The CDR3 loop spans 14 amino acids. The TCR comes from a woman between 25 and 40 years old with acute COVID-19. What was sequenced was PBMCs or T cells enriched from blood (not recorded which). The chain links TRBV5-3 to TRBJ2-1; 9 bases are a match to TRBD1. TRBV5-3 falls under the ORF class, with uncertain function. The CDR3 DNA sequence: TGTGCCAGAAGCTCCCGGACAGGGGTCTTTGAGCAGTTCTTC. This encodes CARSSRTGVFEQFF.